The next 18 T cell receptor beta chains were all read from a single sample in a study of T cell repertoires in cytomegalovirus infection. TCRdb analysed the reads with MiXCR anew, one entry per CDR3 protein. The data show 150,000 to 200,000 distinct CDR3 sequences, 7.5% to 10% seen once. The sequenced sample was PBMCs. These receptors were collected from a human donor in good health (CMV status not recorded). Some clones in this sample may be carry-over from other donors' samples.

This clonotype has more than one count but fewer than ten. The chain joins TRBV13 to TRBJ2-3; 11 positions agree with TRBD2. V lost 4 bases and J lost 2; bases outside the gene matches: 5. The CDR3 consists of 16 residues. Germline CDR1 and CDR2: PRHDT and FYEKMQ (reference sequence). CDR3 loop: CASSSRLAGTTDTQYF. CDR3 DNA: TGTGCCAGCAGCTCGAGACTAGCGGGGACCACAGATACGCAGTATTTT.

This clonotype appeared a few times. The chain links TRBV14 to TRBJ2-7; 7 nucleotides agree with TRBD1. CDR3 length equals 16 residues. J gave up 1 base and V 0 bases, and 6 bases lay outside the gene matches. CDR1 is SGHDN and CDR2 is FVKESK in the germline V gene. Here the CDR3 DNA reads TGTGCCAGCAGCCAAGATCCGCGACAGGGATCCTACGAGCAGTACTTC. It translates to CASSQDPRQGSYEQYF. The entire variable domain, with the rest obtained from reference TRBV14 and TRBJ2-7, is as follows: EAGVTQFPSHSVIEKGQTVTLRCDPISGHDNLYWYRRVMGKEIKFLLHFVKESKQDESGMPNNRFLAERTGGTYSTLKVQPAELEDSGVYFCASSQDPRQGSYEQYFGPGTRLTVT.

This clonotype was seen ten or more times. The chain couples TRBV28 to TRBJ1-1, with 7 bases lining up with TRBD1. Germline assignment: CDR1 MDHEN and CDR2 SYDVKM. CDR3 size: 12 residues. The J segment lost 9 bases and the V segment lost 7 bases, leaving 8 bases of the junction unmatched. CDR3 nucleotides: TGTGCCAGCATTGCGGGGACAGACAAAGCTTTCTTT. Residues: CASIAGTDKAFF.

V usage is TRBV29-1 and J usage is TRBJ2-7; D is uncertain. V was clipped by 1 base and J by 3 bases, with 10 bases between them. The germline CDR1 and CDR2 sequences are SQVTM and ANQGSEA. The CDR3 has 13 amino acids. For the CDR3, the DNA is TGCAGCGTTGAAGTCCCCGGCGGCTACGAGCAGTACTTC. Amino acids: CSVEVPGGYEQYF.

This CDR3 reads CASRHQGAGGETQYF. The CDR3 region has the DNA TGTGCCAGCAGACACCAGGGGGCCGGTGGAGAGACCCAGTACTTC. The chain has TRBV6-2 or TRBV6-3 and TRBJ2-5, with 8 bases that match TRBD1. The CDR3 has 15 amino acids. The V gene's germline CDR1 is MNHEY and CDR2 SVGEGT. The J segment lost 4 bases and the V segment lost 6 bases, leaving 10 bases of the junction unmatched.

This clonotype was found many times. The chain uses TRBV29-1 and TRBJ1-1; no clear D gene. CDR1 is SQVTM, CDR2 ANQGSEA, per germline. V lost 0 bases and J 1 base, leaving 9 bases between the germline ends. This CDR3 has 14 residues. CDR3 residues: CSVEDRFSNTEAFF. In DNA, the CDR3 is TGCAGCGTTGAAGATAGATTTTCGAACACTGAAGCTTTCTTT. Full variable domain (outside the CDR3, taken from reference TRBV29-1 and TRBJ1-1): SAVISQKPSRDICQRGTSLTIQCQVDSQVTMMFWYRQQPGQSLTLIATANQGSEATYESGFVIDKFPISRPNLTFSTLTVSNMSPEDSSIYLCSVEDRFSNTEAFFGQGTRLTVV.

This clonotype was seen a few times. The chain links TRBV19 to TRBJ1-6; 7 bases are a match to TRBD1. V lost 1 base to trimming and J lost 7 bases; unmatched junction nucleotides: 4. From germline, CDR1 is LNHDA and CDR2 SQIVND (reference sequence). The CDR3 spans 15 residues. CDR3 sequence reads: CASSIGTGVNSPLHF. In DNA, the CDR3 is TGTGCCAGTAGTATAGGAACAGGGGTCAATTCACCCCTCCACTTT.

This clonotype was seen at least ten times. This chain joins TRBV7-2 and TRBJ1-1; 7 nucleotides line up with TRBD1. This CDR3 has 17 amino acids. Germline V gives CDR1 SGHTA, CDR2 FQGNSA. With 0 bases clipped from V and 1 base from J, the junction kept 8 bases outside the gene matches. This CDR3 is CASSLARTGTGNTEAFF. DNA of the CDR3: TGTGCCAGCAGCTTAGCAAGGACAGGCACGGGGAACACTGAAGCTTTCTTT.

On this clonotype itself: A read error is possible here, since a much larger clone lies one base away. The chain combines TRBV5-4 with TRBJ2-3; D not certain. This CDR3 spans 13 amino acids. The germline V gene has CDR1 SGHNT and CDR2 YYREEE (reference sequence). DNA for the CDR3: TGTGCCAGCAGCCGCACCATTCCAGATACGCCGTATTTT. It codes for CASSRTIPDTPYF.

This CDR3 is CAIGLAGDNEQFF. CDR3 DNA: TGTGCCATCGGTCTAGCGGGAGACAATGAGCAGTTCTTC. This chain uses TRBV10-3 with TRBJ2-1, with 10 bases identical to TRBD2. Germline trimming cut 8 bases from V and 5 bases from J; bases unmatched to any gene: 3. Germline CDR1 and CDR2: ENHRY and SYGVKD. This CDR3 has 13 amino acids.

In its sample, this clonotype was seen a few times. The CDR3 reads CASSEQGGNSYNEQFF. Written as DNA, the CDR3 is TGCGCCAGCAGCGAACAAGGGGGGAACTCCTACAATGAGCAGTTCTTC. This chain joins TRBV4-3 and TRBJ2-1; D tentatively reads TRBD1 or TRBD2 (6 bases each). Trimming took 5 bases from V and 0 from J, leaving 14 bases between them. The CDR3 sequence is 16 residues long. The V gene's germline CDR1 is LGHNA and CDR2 YSLEER.

This clonotype was observed a few times. The gene calls are TRBV6-1 and TRBJ2-1, with TRBD2 as a possible D gene (5 bases). V lost 5 bases and J 5 bases, leaving 10 bases between the germline ends. The CDR3 length is 13 residues. Germline loops: CDR1 MNHNS, CDR2 SASEGT. CDR3 protein: CASSRTRNNEQFF. For the CDR3, the DNA is TGTGCCAGCAGTCGGACTCGCAACAATGAGCAGTTCTTC.

DNA for the CDR3: TGTGCCATAACCGGGACTAGCGGGGCGAACACCGGGGAGCTGTTTTTT. Translating gives CAITGTSGANTGELFF. The rearrangement links TRBV10-3 to TRBJ2-2; 13 positions agree with TRBD2. The CDR3 runs 16 residues. Germline V CDR1 and CDR2: ENHRY, SYGVKD. V dropped 9 bases and J dropped 0; count of bases not matched to a gene: 4.

In its sample, this clonotype was seen many times. This chain uses TRBV30 with TRBJ1-2, with 7 bases matching TRBD1. This CDR3 has 16 amino acids. J lost 4 bases, V lost 1 base, and 12 bases had no gene match. Per the germline V gene, CDR1 is GTSNPN and CDR2 is SVGIG (reference sequence). CDR3 in DNA: TGTGCCTGGAGTGCCGGGGGAGTTCCAGGGGGCTATGGCTACACCTTC. This encodes CAWSAGGVPGGYGYTF.

Ten or more counts support this clonotype. The chain has TRBV7-8 and TRBJ2-7; no clear D. Germline CDR1 and CDR2: SGHVS and FQNEAQ. V gave up 5 bases and J gave up 5 bases, with 7 bases separating them. The CDR3 totals 11 residues. The CDR3 region is CASSLDDEQYF. The CDR3 bases are TGTGCCAGCAGCCTAGACGACGAGCAGTACTTC. Looking up the rest from reference TRBV7-8 and TRBJ2-7 gives the full variable domain: GAGVSQSPRYKVAKRGQDVALRCDPISGHVSLFWYQQALGQGPEFLTYFQNEAQLDKSGLPSDRFFAERPEGSVSTLKIQRTQQEDSAVYLCASSLDDEQYFGPGTRLTVT.

This clonotype has ten or more counts. V gene TRBV19 combines with J gene TRBJ1-5; D may be TRBD1 (6 bases). Looked up from germline, CDR1 is LNHDA and CDR2 is SQIVND (reference sequence). The CDR3 loop spans 14 amino acids. Trimming took off 3 bases at V and 4 bases at J, with 10 bases between the two ends. The CDR3 protein is CASSIEQGNQPQHF. The CDR3 DNA is TGTGCCAGTAGTATCGAGCAGGGGAATCAGCCCCAGCATTTT.

To note about this clonotype: Compared with germline, one end of the junction differs, possibly owing to a read error. The J gene is TRBJ2-1, the V gene TRBV7-2; TRBD2 aligns across 11 bases. Germline V gene data show CDR1 as SGHTA and CDR2 as FQGNSA. This CDR3 spans 14 amino acids. CDR3 protein: CASSVAGGPVEQFF. The CDR3 coding sequence is TGTGCCAGCAGCGTAGCGGGAGGGCCCGTTGAGCAGTTCTTC.

The chain employs TRBV3-1 and TRBJ1-2; 10 positions agree with TRBD1. The CDR3 is made up of 17 amino acids. V lost 3 bases and J lost 5; bases outside the gene matches: 12. CDR1 and CDR2 from the germline V gene are LGHDT and YNNKEL (reference sequence). The CDR3 DNA sequence: TGTGCCAGCAGCCACGGGACAGGGGCCCGGATTGGGTATGGCTACACCTTC. As protein: CASSHGTGARIGYGYTF. Drawing the rest from reference TRBV3-1 and TRBJ1-2, the complete variable domain is DTAVSQTPKYLVTQMGNDKSIKCEQNLGHDTMYWYKQDSKKFLKIMFSYNNKELIINETVPNRFSPKSPDKAHLNLHINSLELGDSAVYFCASSHGTGARIGYGYTFGSGTRLTVV.